This record concerns one T cell receptor (beta chain) sequence. The antigen is not known. A much larger clone lies one base from this, so it may be a read error. No conserved phenylalanine or tryptophan ends this CDR3, so it is likely a read error. The entry originates in a study of CD8+CD57+ T cells in acquired aplastic anemia. Study overall: Mean yield of DNA from sorted CD4+ and CD8+ cells was 3.2 ug.

Study findings and constraints: Patients showed no significant difference from controls in CD8+ Simpson's diversity.

The sequenced patients had an expansion of CD8+CD57+ cells seen by flow cytometry. Each patient had severe acquired aplastic anemia. By the time of blood sampling, patients had still received no therapy. According to the study, genomic DNA was the template for TCR beta VDJ and CDR3 profiling. TCRdb redid the calling of the reads with MiXCR, one entry per CDR3 protein. The repertoire includes around 200,000 distinct CDR3 sequences, 48% of them detected once, and approximately 12% sits in the top ten. The CDR3 spans 15 residues. Unmatched junction bases numbered 7, after V lost 6 bases and J lost 4 bases. Germline V CDR1 and CDR2: SGHRS, YFSETQ.

This TCR was recovered from a human donor with aplastic anemia. The chain employs TRBV5-1 and TRBJ2-2; 9 positions agree with TRBD1. The source material was sorted CD4+, CD8+, or CD8+CD57+ T cells (not recorded which) from PBMCs. The CDR3 is CASTETGGSTGELFL. CDR3 nucleotides: TGCGCCAGCACCGAGACAGGGGGTAGCACCGGGGAGCTGTTTCTT.